The rows below give T cell receptor beta chains drawn from one sample of a study of control samples from healthy donors and cancer patients. Generated by immunoSEQ multiplex PCR, the TCRdb table keeps only in-frame clones and is missing some. The table has about 160,000 clones, roughly 95% seen once. Material: blood. These receptors originate from a woman aged 25-40 years in good health. CDR3s include the opening cysteine and the closing phenylalanine or tryptophan. A D gene is named only where the DNA matches it firmly. Part of the rows lack a size; the others show once, few, many or a class for expanded clones.

D	V	size	J	DNA	CDR3
NA	TRBV3-1/TRBV3-2	NA	TRBJ1-4	TGTGCCAGCACCCGGTGGTTCGGGGAGGAAAAACTGTTTTTT	CASTRWFGEEKLFF
NA	TRBV5-4	NA	TRBJ2-1	TGTGCCGCCCGGGACTGGGGGACAAATGAGCAGTTCTTC	CAARDWGTNEQFF
NA	TRBV11-2	NA	TRBJ2-3	TGTGCCAGCAGCTTAAGGGGCACTGGGGGGGATACGCAGTATTTT	CASSLRGTGGDTQYF
NA	TRBV11-1	NA	TRBJ2-7	TGTGCCAGCAGCTTAGCGTTCGACGAGATCCACGAGCAGTACTTC	CASSLAFDEIHEQYF
TRBD1	TRBV27	NA	TRBJ1-5	TGTGCCAGCAGGGAGACAGGGATTAATCAGCCCCAGCATTTT	CASRETGINQPQHF
NA	TRBV28	once	TRBJ1-4	TGTGCCAGCAGTTATACTGTACCGAGGGAAAAACTGTTTTTT	CASSYTVPREKLFF
NA	TRBV30	NA	TRBJ1-2	TGTGCCTGGAGTGATGGGATAAACTATGGCTACACCTTC	CAWSDGINYGYTF
TRBD2	TRBV29-1	NA	TRBJ2-3	TGCAGCGTTGAAGATTACGGACGGGGGGGAACTAGCACAGATACGCAGTATTTT	CSVEDYGRGGTSTDTQYF
TRBD2	TRBV28	NA	TRBJ2-1	TGTGCCAGCAGCCCCCAGCGGGGGGGGAGCAATGAGCAGTTCTTC	CASSPQRGGSNEQFF
TRBD2	TRBV7-9	NA	TRBJ2-5	TGTGCCAGCAGCTTAAGCGGGGGGGCCCGAGAGACCCAGTACTTC	CASSLSGGARETQYF
TRBD1	TRBV28	NA	TRBJ1-2	TGTGCCAGCACTACAGGGGGAAGTAACTATGGCTACACCTTC	CASTTGGSNYGYTF
NA	TRBV6-5	NA	TRBJ1-4	TGTGCCAGCATTAATGGCCTTCTTAGTGAAAAACTGTTTTTT	CASINGLLSEKLFF
TRBD1	TRBV5-1	NA	TRBJ1-1	TGCGCCAGCAGCTTGGGTCCAGGGGGCGAGGCTGAAGCTTTCTTT	CASSLGPGGEAEAFF
NA	TRBV7-4	NA	TRBJ1-1	TGTGCCAGCAGCTTCGGCAGACGGAACACTGAAGCTTTCTTT	CASSFGRRNTEAFF
NA	TRBV27	NA	TRBJ2-7	TGTGCCAGACCTAACCGACCCAAAGTCTCCTACGAGCAGTACTTC	CARPNRPKVSYEQYF
NA	TRBV5-1	once	TRBJ1-2	TGCGCCAGCAGCTTGGACGGGGGAGTTGGCTATGGCTACACCTTC	CASSLDGGVGYGYTF
TRBD1	TRBV18	NA	TRBJ1-4	TGTGCCAGCTCACCCACCGGACAGGGGGAAAAACTGTTTTTT	CASSPTGQGEKLFF
NA	TRBV2	NA	TRBJ2-1	TGTGCCAGCAGTGAATACGAGCAAAGTTACAATGAGCAGTTCTTC	CASSEYEQSYNEQFF
NA	TRBV12-1	NA	TRBJ2-3	TGTGCCAGCAGCTTTGCTGGGCTAGCGCGCACAGATACGCAGTATTTT	CASSFAGLARTDTQYF
TRBD2	TRBV5-3	NA	TRBJ2-7	TGTGCCAGAAGCTTGTTCGGGGACTACCGGCCCGAGCAGTACTTC	CARSLFGDYRPEQYF
NA	TRBV28	NA	TRBJ1-6	TGTGCCAGCATTGGGGGACTGAGAAATTCACCCCTCCACTTT	CASIGGLRNSPLHF
NA	TRBV11-2	NA	TRBJ1-6	TGTGCCAGCAGCGAGACGGGGACGACCTATAATTCACCCCTCCACTTT	CASSETGTTYNSPLHF
NA	TRBV5-4	NA	TRBJ2-5	TGTGCCAGCAGCCTAACAGGGTCGGAGACCCAGTACTTC	CASSLTGSETQYF
TRBD2	TRBV28	NA	TRBJ2-3	TGTGCCAGCAGCTTAGGACTAGCGGGGGCTCTGCGGAATACGCAGTATTTT	CASSLGLAGALRNTQYF
TRBD2	TRBV5-1	NA	TRBJ2-7	TGCGCCAGCAGTCCGGCGGGGGGAATAACCTACGAGCAGTACTTC	CASSPAGGITYEQYF
NA	TRBV2	NA	TRBJ1-2	TGTGCCAGCAAGCGAAGCGGGGGGCTCTATGGCTACACCTTC	CASKRSGGLYGYTF
TRBD2	TRBV13	NA	TRBJ2-3	TGTGCCAGCAGCTTAGGTGGTAGCGGGGGGGCCGCAGATACGCAGTATTTT	CASSLGGSGGAADTQYF
NA	TRBV28	NA	TRBJ2-7	TGTGCCAGCAGTTATGATGGGCTCCACTCGAGCTCCTACGAGCAGTACTTC	CASSYDGLHSSSYEQYF
NA	TRBV6-1	once	TRBJ1-1	TGTGCCAGCAGTGAATTAAGGGTTGCTGAAGCTTTCTTT	CASSELRVAEAFF
TRBD1	TRBV5-1	NA	TRBJ1-1	TGCGCCACCCGGACAGGCCCAAACACTGAAGCTTTCTTT	CATRTGPNTEAFF
NA	TRBV7-9	NA	TRBJ2-5	TGTGCCAGCAGCCGCGAGGGAAAAGAGACCCAGTACTTC	CASSREGKETQYF
NA	TRBV28	NA	TRBJ1-5	TGTGCCAGCAGTTCATTATCCCAGCAGGGGAAGCATCAGCCCCAGCATTTT	CASSSLSQQGKHQPQHF
NA	TRBV27	NA	TRBJ1-2	TGTGCCAGCAGGGGGGGGAGCTATGGCTACACCTTC	CASRGGSYGYTF
NA	TRBV18	NA	TRBJ2-6	TGTGCCAGCTCACCGGATCAAACCAACGTCCTGACTTTC	CASSPDQTNVLTF
TRBD1	TRBV9	NA	TRBJ2-1	TGTGCCAGCAGCGGGACGGGACAGATTTACAATGAGCAGTTCTTC	CASSGTGQIYNEQFF
NA	TRBV3-1/TRBV3-2	few	TRBJ1-2	TGTGCCAGCAGCCAAGATTACCAGGGGCAATTCACCTTC	CASSQDYQGQFTF